This T cell receptor beta chain derives from a study of shared clonotypes between healthy human individuals. The CDR3 has 16 amino acids. CDR1 and CDR2 (germline): MGHDK, SYGVNS. Unmatched junction bases numbered 4, after V lost 0 bases and J lost 2 bases. In this sample, this clone turned up a few times. What it binds is unknown. Each sample came from a Caucasian adult donor living in Nashville, Tennessee. Study-wide results and limits: Clonotypes not shared had lower generation probabilities than those common to all four donors. For sorted subsets, rarefaction showed incomplete sequencing despite large depth.

Repertoires were generated with immunoSEQ multiplex PCR, while TCRdb's copy carries only in-frame clones and drops some. The sample has roughly 1 million clones, about 80% seen once; the top ten hold about 1.5%. Sequenced material: memory CD4+ T cells sorted from blood. Subset meaning: CD45RA-negative fraction. This sequence was found in a man aged 18 to 29 in good health. J is TRBJ2-3 and V is TRBV25-1, with TRBD2 matching over 8 bases. The CDR3 sequence: CASSEYRGGNTDTQYF. CDR3 DNA sequence: TGTGCCAGCAGTGAATACCGGGGGGGGAACACAGATACGCAGTATTTT.